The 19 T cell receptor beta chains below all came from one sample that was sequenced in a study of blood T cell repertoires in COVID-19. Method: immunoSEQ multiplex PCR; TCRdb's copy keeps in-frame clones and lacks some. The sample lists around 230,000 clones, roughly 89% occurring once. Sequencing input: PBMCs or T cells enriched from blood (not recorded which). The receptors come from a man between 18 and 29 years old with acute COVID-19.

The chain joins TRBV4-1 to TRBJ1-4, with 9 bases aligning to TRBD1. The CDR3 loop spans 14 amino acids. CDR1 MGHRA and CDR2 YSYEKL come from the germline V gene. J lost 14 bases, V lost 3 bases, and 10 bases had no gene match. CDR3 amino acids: CASSQGQGWRGLFF. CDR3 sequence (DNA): TGCGCCAGCAGCCAGGGACAGGGTTGGAGAGGCCTGTTTTTT.

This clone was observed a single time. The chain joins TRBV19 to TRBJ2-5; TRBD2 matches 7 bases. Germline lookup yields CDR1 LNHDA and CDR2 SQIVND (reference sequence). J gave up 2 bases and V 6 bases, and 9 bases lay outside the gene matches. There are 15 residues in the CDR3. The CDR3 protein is CASSQSGAGQETQYF. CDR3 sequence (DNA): TGTGCCAGTAGCCAAAGCGGGGCAGGACAAGAGACCCAGTACTTC. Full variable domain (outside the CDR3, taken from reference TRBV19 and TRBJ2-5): DGGITQSPKYLFRKEGQNVTLSCEQNLNHDAMYWYRQDPGQGLRLIYYSQIVNDFQKGDIAEGYSVSREKKESFPLTVTSAQKNPTAFYLCASSQSGAGQETQYFGPGTRLLVL.

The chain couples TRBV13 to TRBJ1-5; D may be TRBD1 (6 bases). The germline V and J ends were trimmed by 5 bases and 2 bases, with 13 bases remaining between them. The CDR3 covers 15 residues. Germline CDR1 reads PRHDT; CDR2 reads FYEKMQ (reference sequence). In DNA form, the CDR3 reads TGTGCCAGCAGCCTCGGGGGGCTAGGCAATCAGCCCCAGCATTTT. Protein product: CASSLGGLGNQPQHF.

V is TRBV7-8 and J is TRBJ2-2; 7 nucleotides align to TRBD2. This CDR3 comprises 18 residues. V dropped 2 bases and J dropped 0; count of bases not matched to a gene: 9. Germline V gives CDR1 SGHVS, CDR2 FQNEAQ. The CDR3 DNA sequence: TGTGCCAGCAGCTTAATGGCTAGCGGTCGATCGAACACCGGGGAGCTGTTTTTT. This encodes CASSLMASGRSNTGELFF.

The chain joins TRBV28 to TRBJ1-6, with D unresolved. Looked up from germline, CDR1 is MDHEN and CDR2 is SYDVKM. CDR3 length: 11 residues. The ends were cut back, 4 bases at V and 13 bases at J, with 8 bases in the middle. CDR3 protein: CASSSALPLHF. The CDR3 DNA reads TGTGCCAGCAGTTCCGCGCTTCCCCTCCACTTT.

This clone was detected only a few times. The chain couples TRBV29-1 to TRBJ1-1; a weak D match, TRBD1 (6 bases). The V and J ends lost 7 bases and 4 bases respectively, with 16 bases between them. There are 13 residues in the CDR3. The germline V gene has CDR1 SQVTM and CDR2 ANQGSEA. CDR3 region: CSGWTTGPTEAFF. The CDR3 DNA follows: TGCAGCGGGTGGACAACAGGGCCCACTGAAGCTTTCTTT.

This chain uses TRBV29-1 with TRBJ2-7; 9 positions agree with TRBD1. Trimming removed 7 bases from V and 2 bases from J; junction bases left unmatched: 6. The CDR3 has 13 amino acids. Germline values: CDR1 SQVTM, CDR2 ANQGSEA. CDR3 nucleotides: TGCAGCGCCTACGGACAGGGGCCCTACGAGCAGTACTTC. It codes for CSAYGQGPYEQYF.

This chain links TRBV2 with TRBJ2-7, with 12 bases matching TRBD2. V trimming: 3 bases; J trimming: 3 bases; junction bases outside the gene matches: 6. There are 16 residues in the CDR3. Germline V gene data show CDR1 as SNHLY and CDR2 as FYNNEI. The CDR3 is CASSDTSGRNYYEQYF. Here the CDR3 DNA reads TGTGCCAGCAGTGACACTAGCGGGAGGAATTACTACGAGCAGTACTTC.

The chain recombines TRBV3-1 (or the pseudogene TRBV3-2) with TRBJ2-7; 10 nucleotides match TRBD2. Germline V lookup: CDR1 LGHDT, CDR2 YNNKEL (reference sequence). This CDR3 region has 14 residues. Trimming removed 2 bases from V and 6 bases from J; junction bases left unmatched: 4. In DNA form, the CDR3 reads TGTGCCAGCAGCCAAAAGCTAGCGGGAGTCGAGCAGTACTTC. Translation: CASSQKLAGVEQYF.

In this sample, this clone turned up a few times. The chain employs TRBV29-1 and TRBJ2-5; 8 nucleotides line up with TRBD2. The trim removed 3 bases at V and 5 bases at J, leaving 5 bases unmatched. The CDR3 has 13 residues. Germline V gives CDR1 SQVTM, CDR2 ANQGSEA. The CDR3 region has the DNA TGCAGCGTTGACGTTCGGGGGGGCGAGACCCAGTACTTC. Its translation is CSVDVRGGETQYF.

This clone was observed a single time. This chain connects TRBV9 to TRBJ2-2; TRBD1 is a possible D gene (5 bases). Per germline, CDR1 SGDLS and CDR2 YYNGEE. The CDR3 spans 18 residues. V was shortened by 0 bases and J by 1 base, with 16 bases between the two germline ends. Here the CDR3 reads CASSVVMGGQMNTGELFF. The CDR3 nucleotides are TGTGCCAGCAGCGTAGTCATGGGTGGACAAATGAACACCGGGGAGCTGTTTTTT. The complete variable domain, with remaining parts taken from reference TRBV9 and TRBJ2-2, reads DSGVTQTPKHLITATGQRVTLRCSPRSGDLSVYWYQQSLDQGLQFLIQYYNGEERAKGNILERFSAQQFPDLHSELNLSSLELGDSALYFCASSVVMGGQMNTGELFFGEGSRLTVL.

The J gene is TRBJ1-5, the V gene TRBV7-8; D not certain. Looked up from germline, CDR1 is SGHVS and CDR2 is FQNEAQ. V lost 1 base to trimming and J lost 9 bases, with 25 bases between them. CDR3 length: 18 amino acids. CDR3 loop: CASSLGPLGRSPIRPQHF. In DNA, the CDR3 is TGTGCCAGCAGCTTAGGGCCTCTCGGCAGGTCCCCGATCAGGCCCCAGCATTTT.

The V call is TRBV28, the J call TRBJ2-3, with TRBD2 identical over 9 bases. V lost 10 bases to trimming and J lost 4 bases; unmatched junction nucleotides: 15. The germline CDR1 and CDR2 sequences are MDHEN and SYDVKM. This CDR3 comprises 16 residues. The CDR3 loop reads CAISSTASGTPDTQYF. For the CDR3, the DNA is TGTGCCATCTCCTCCACGGCTAGCGGGACCCCAGATACGCAGTATTTT.

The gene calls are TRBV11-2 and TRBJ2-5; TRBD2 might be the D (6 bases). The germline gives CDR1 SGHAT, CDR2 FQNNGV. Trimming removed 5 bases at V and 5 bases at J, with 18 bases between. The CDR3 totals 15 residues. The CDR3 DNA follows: TGTGCCAGCAGCCCGATTAGCGGACGCTCCGAGACCCAGTACTTC. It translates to CASSPISGRSETQYF.

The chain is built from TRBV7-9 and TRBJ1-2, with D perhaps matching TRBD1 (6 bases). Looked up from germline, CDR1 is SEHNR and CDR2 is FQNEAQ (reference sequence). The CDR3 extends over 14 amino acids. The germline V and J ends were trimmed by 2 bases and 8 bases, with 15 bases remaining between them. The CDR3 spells CASSLNGGAQGYTF. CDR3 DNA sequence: TGTGCCAGCAGCTTAAACGGGGGGGCCCAGGGCTACACCTTC.

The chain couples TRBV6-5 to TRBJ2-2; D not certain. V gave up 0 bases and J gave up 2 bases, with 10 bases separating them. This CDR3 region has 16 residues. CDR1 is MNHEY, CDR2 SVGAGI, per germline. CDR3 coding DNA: TGTGCCAGCAGTTACTCCGGGTCACTTAACACCGGGGAGCTGTTTTTT. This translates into CASSYSGSLNTGELFF.

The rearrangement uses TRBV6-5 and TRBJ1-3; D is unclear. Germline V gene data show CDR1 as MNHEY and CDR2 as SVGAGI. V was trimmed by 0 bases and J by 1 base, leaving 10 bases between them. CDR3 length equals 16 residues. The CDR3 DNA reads TGTGCCAGCAGTTACTCAATTCCCTCTTCTGGAAACACCATATATTTT. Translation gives CASSYSIPSSGNTIYF.

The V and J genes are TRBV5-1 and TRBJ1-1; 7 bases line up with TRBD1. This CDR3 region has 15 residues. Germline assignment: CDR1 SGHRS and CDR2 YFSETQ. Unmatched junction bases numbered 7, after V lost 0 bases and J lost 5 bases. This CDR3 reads CASSLVGRGKTEAFF. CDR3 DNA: TGCGCCAGCAGCTTGGTTGGCAGGGGGAAGACTGAAGCTTTCTTT.

CDR3 nucleotide sequence: TGTGCCAGCAGATTAGGCGGAAGCTCCTACGAGCAGTACTTC. This encodes CASRLGGSSYEQYF. The chain carries TRBV27 and TRBJ2-7; no reliable D call. Germline V gives CDR1 MNHEY, CDR2 SMNVEV (reference sequence). This CDR3 region has 14 residues. V was shortened by 6 bases and J by 0 bases, with 12 bases between the two germline ends.